The source of this T cell receptor beta chain is a study of liver allograft versus peripheral blood T cells. Study details: Transplanted-liver T cell receptor repertoires were compared with recipients' peripheral blood repertoires.

Regarding the study as a whole: Repertoires found inside liver allografts reportedly differed from T cell receptor repertoires in peripheral blood.

Trimming removed 6 bases from V and 0 bases from J, with 15 bases in between. Germline CDR1 and CDR2: SQVTM and ANQGSEA. CDR3 length: 15 residues. TCRdb fed the reads into MiXCR, producing one record per CDR3 protein. The data show roughly 14,000 distinct CDR3 sequences, 20% seen once. As concerns this clonotype: Its target is unknown.

The receptor was isolated from a human patient who had a liver transplant. A subset of T cells may come from the graft donor. V usage is TRBV29-1 and J usage is TRBJ1-5; weak D call: TRBD1 (5 bases). CDR3 sequence reads: CSVTDSSYSNQPQHF. CDR3 DNA: TGCAGCGTCACCGACAGCTCCTATAGCAATCAGCCCCAGCATTTT. The variable domain in full, with the rest retrieved from reference TRBV29-1 and TRBJ1-5, is SAVISQKPSRDICQRGTSLTIQCQVDSQVTMMFWYRQQPGQSLTLIATANQGSEATYESGFVIDKFPISRPNLTFSTLTVSNMSPEDSSIYLCSVTDSSYSNQPQHFGDGTRLSIL.